The 10 T cell receptor beta chains presented below share a single source sample, sequenced in a study of PD-L1 blockade in urothelial cancer. Profiled with immunoSEQ multiplex PCR; TCRdb holds only in-frame clones, not every one. The sample includes about 120,000 clones, roughly 91% seen only once; the top ten take over 1.5%. Noted time point: peripheral blood 6 weeks after treatment start. Material: PBMCs, obtained around atezolizumab (anti-PD-L1) treatment. These receptors were taken from a man aged 60 to 69 with urothelial cancer.

V is TRBV29-1 and J is TRBJ2-5; D remains unclear. Trimming shortened V by 7 bases and J by 1 base, and 13 bases separated the two germline ends. Germline V lookup: CDR1 SQVTM, CDR2 ANQGSEA. The CDR3 covers 13 residues. In DNA form, the CDR3 reads TGCAGCGCCGAACCCCACAGCCAAGAGACCCAGTACTTC. As protein: CSAEPHSQETQYF.

The chain carries TRBV19 and TRBJ1-2; 8 bases agree with TRBD1. CDR3 size: 15 residues. Germline loops: CDR1 LNHDA, CDR2 SQIVND (reference sequence). The trim removed 5 bases at V and 5 bases at J, leaving 10 bases unmatched. The CDR3 nucleotides read TGTGCCAGTAGTGTGGACAGGGCGTTGGTTTATGGCTACACCTTC. It encodes CASSVDRALVYGYTF.

The chain is built from TRBV4-3 and TRBJ1-2; D is ambiguous. CDR1 LGHNA and CDR2 YSLEER come from the germline V gene. The CDR3 is 14 amino acids. V gave up 3 bases and J gave up 8 bases, with 16 bases separating them. The CDR3 DNA sequence: TGCGCCAGCAGCCAGACCGGGATCGCGGGAGGCTACACCTTC. Protein: CASSQTGIAGGYTF.

The V gene is TRBV10-3, the J gene TRBJ1-3, with D uncertain. The CDR3 contains 14 residues. V shed 3 bases and J shed 0 bases, with 6 bases lying between them. Germline V lookup: CDR1 ENHRY, CDR2 SYGVKD. The CDR3 nucleotides are TGTGCCATCAGTGATCCCCTCTCTGGAAACACCATATATTTT. Its protein product is CAISDPLSGNTIYF.

V and J are TRBV6-5 and TRBJ2-7; 9 bases map to TRBD2. This CDR3 region has 14 residues. V gave up 4 bases and J gave up 3 bases; unmatched junction bases: 4. CDR1 and CDR2 (germline): MNHEY, SVGAGI. CDR3: CASSSAGGVYEQYF. For the CDR3, the DNA is TGTGCCAGCAGTTCCGCGGGAGGGGTCTACGAGCAGTACTTC.

The chain couples TRBV2 to TRBJ2-5; no definite D call. The V end lost 6 bases, the J end lost 4 bases, and 15 bases lay between the germline ends. The CDR3 covers 14 residues. Germline loops: CDR1 SNHLY, CDR2 FYNNEI. CDR3: CASRATGLGETQYF. The DNA for the CDR3 is TGTGCCAGCAGGGCCACTGGGCTCGGAGAGACCCAGTACTTC.

The CDR3 loop is CASSLTPQGGTGELFF. CDR3 nucleotide sequence: TGTGCCAGCAGCTTAACTCCACAGGGTGGGACCGGGGAGCTGTTTTTT. V and J are TRBV5-5 and TRBJ2-2; tentative D call: TRBD1 (6 bases). Germline CDR1 and CDR2: SGHKS and YYEKEE (reference sequence). This CDR3 comprises 16 residues. V was clipped by 2 bases and J by 5 bases, with 16 bases between them.

The chain carries TRBV2 and TRBJ2-3; 8 nucleotides agree with TRBD2. In germline, CDR1 is SNHLY, CDR2 FYNNEI. Trimming at V came to 0 bases and at J to 5 bases, leaving 10 bases not matched to a gene. The CDR3 runs 17 residues. CDR3 amino acids: CASSEAGALGGGDTQYF. The DNA of the CDR3 is TGTGCCAGCAGTGAAGCGGGGGCTCTCGGGGGGGGAGATACGCAGTATTTT.

This clone was recorded a few times. V is TRBV11-2 and J is TRBJ2-5, with TRBD1 matching over 8 bases. This CDR3 spans 15 amino acids. The V and J ends lost 5 bases and 4 bases, in that order; junction bases with no gene match: 9. Germline loops: CDR1 SGHAT, CDR2 FQNNGV. The CDR3 DNA is TGTGCCAGCAGCGCTACGGGACAGGAGGGAGAGACCCAGTACTTC. The encoded protein is CASSATGQEGETQYF.

The chain has TRBV9 and TRBJ2-7; TRBD1 is a possible D gene (5 bases). The CDR3 covers 15 residues. Trimming removed 4 bases at V and 5 bases at J, with 19 bases between. CDR1 and CDR2 (germline): SGDLS, YYNGEE. The CDR3 here is CASSTQGQGFDEQYF. The DNA for the CDR3 is TGTGCCAGCAGCACCCAAGGGCAGGGTTTCGACGAGCAGTACTTC.